The sequence of this T cell receptor (beta chain) was determined in a study of T cell changes during pregnancy in multiple sclerosis (dated by TCRdb to about 2019). Concerning the study at large: The study examined how the T cell repertoire changed over the course of pregnancy in women with multiple sclerosis.

Of note for this clone: No antigen is known for it. Base qualities are not at hand, and no much larger clone is one base apart.

The library came from the immunoSEQ multiplex PCR assay. This is the immuneACCESS table as TCRdb keeps it, with only in-frame sequences that have V and J called. A part of the clones is gone; compared with another copy, unresolved V genes explain less than half, and the rest is unexplained. For this sample the table gives around 78,000 clones, of which 90% to 95% were detected only once. The ten largest clones add up to under 3% of the sample. Its CDR3 holds 15 amino acids, cysteine through phenylalanine. Left in the record is the CDR3 DNA by itself, 45 bases read in frame from the first base. CDR1 and CDR2 were assigned from the germline V gene (reference sequence) as LNHDA and SQIVND. The V and J ends are trimmed by 6 bases and 0 bases, leaving 12 bases between them.

The clonotype originates from a female donor with multiple sclerosis, enrolled in a pregnancy study. Specimen: peripheral blood, collected in the second trimester of pregnancy. This receptor chain uses TRBV19 and TRBJ1-3, with TRBD1 tentatively as D gene (5 bases match). CDR3 region: CASRQASSSGNTIYF. The bases read TGTGCCAGTAGACAGGCCTCCAGCTCTGGAAACACCATATATTTT. When the CDR3 is completed using the reference TRBV19 and TRBJ1-3 genes on either side, the full variable domain is DGGITQSPKYLFRKEGQNVTLSCEQNLNHDAMYWYRQDPGQGLRLIYYSQIVNDFQKGDIAEGYSVSREKKESFPLTVTSAQKNPTAFYLCASRQASSSGNTIYFGEGSWLTVV.